The clone carrying this T cell receptor (beta chain) came up many times. The CDR3 is made up of 13 amino acids. Germline CDR1 reads LGHDT; CDR2 reads YNNKEL (reference sequence). V lost 3 bases, J lost 3 bases, and 8 bases lay in between. Sequenced by immunoSEQ multiplex PCR; TCRdb stores in-frame clones only, minus some. The sample carries a few hundred thousand clones, approximately 84% recorded once. This sample is part of a study of blood T cell repertoires in COVID-19. The rearrangement uses TRBV3-1 (or the pseudogene TRBV3-2) and TRBJ2-5; D might be TRBD2 (6 bases). The sample comprised PBMCs or T cells enriched from blood (not recorded which). The receptor's source is a woman aged 25 to 39 who had recovered from COVID-19. The CDR3 spells CASSHGLKETQYF. CDR3 nucleotide sequence: TGTGCCAGCAGCCACGGACTAAAAGAGACCCAGTACTTC.